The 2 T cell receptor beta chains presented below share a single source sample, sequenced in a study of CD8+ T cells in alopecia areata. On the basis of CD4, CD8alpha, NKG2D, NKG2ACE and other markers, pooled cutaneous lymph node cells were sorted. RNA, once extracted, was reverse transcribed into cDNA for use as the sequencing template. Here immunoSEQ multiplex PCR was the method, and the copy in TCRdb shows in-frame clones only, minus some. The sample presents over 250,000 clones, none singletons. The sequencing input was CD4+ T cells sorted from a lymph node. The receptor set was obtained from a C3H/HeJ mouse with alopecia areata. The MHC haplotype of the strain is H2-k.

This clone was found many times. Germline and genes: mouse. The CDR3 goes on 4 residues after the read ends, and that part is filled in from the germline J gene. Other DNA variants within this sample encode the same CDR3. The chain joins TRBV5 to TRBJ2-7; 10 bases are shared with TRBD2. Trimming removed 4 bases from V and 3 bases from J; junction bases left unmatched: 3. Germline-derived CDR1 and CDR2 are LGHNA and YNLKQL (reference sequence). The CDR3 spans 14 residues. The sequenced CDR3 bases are TGTGCCAGCAGCCCCCGGGACTGGGGCTAT. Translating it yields CASSPRDWGY. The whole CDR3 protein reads CASSPRDWGYEQYF.

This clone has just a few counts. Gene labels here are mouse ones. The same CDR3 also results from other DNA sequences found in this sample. The CDR3 DNA, read in part, is TGTGCCAGCAGCCAACAATATAATTCGCCC. The encoded protein is CASSQQYNSP. The whole CDR3 protein is CASSQQYNSPLYF. The rearrangement joins TRBV5 to TRBJ1-6; D gene unclear. The read falls 3 residues short of the CDR3 end, and the missing part is taken from the germline J gene. TRBJ1-6 is reported as an ORF; its role is uncertain. The V gene lost 2 bases and the J gene lost 4 bases, with 3 bases spanning the gap. The CDR3 length is 13 residues. Looked up from germline, CDR1 is LGHNA and CDR2 is YNLKQL (reference sequence).